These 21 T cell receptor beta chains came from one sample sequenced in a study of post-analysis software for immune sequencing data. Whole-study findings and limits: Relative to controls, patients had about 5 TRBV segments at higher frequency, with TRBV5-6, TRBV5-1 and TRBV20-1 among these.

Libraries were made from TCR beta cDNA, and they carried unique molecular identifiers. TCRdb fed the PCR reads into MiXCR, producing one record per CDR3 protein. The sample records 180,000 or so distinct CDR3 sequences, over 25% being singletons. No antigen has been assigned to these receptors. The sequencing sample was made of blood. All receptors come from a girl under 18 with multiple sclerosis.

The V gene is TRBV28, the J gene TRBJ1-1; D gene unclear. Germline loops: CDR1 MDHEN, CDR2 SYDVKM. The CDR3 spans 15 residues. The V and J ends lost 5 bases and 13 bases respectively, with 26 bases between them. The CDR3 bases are TGTGCCAGCAGTCCCCACAGACGGGGAGGGAGTGAGCATTTCTTT. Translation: CASSPHRRGGSEHFF.

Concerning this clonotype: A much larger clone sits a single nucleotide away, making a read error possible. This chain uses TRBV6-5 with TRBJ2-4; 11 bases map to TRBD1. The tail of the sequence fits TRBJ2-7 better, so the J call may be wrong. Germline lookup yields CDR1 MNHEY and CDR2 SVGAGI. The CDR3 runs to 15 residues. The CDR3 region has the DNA TGTGCCGGCATCGGTACGGACAGGGGGCGGAACGAGCAGTACTTC. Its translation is CAGIGTDRGRNEQYF.

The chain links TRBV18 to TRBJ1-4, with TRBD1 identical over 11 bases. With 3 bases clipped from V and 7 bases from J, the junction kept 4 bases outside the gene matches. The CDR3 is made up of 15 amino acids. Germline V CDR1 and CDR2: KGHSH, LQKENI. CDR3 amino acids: CASSPGQGAAEKLFF. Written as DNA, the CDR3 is TGTGCCAGCTCACCCGGACAGGGGGCCGCTGAAAAACTGTTTTTT.

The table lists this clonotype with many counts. The CDR3 nucleotides are TGCAGTGCTAGAGTGCGGACTAGCACAGATACGCAGTATTTT. Protein sequence: CSARVRTSTDTQYF. The rearrangement uses TRBV20-1 and TRBJ2-3; D possibly corresponds to TRBD2 (5 bases). Trimming shortened V by 1 base and J by 0 bases, and 8 bases separated the two germline ends. The length of the CDR3 is 14 residues. CDR1 and CDR2 from the germline V gene are DFQATT and SNEGSKA (reference sequence).

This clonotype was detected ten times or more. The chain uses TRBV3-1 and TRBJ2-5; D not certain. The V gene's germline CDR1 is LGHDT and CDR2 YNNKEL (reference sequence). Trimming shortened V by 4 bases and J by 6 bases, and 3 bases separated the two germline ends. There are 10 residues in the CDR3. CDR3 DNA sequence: TGTGCCAGCAGCCTAAAGACCCAGTACTTC. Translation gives CASSLKTQYF.

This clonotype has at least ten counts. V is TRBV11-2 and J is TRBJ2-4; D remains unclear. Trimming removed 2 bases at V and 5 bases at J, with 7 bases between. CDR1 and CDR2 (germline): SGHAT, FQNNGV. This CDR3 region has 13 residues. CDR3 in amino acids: CASSLYRENIQYF. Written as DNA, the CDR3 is TGTGCCAGCAGCTTATATAGGGAAAACATTCAGTACTTC.

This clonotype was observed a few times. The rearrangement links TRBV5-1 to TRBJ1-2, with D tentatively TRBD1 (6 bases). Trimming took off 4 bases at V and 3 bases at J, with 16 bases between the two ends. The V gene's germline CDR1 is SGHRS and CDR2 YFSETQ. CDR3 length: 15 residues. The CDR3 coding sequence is TGCGCCAGCAGCAGTCCAGGGGACCTTGACTATGGCTACACCTTC. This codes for CASSSPGDLDYGYTF. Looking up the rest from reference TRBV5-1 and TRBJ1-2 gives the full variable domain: KAGVTQTPRYLIKTRGQQVTLSCSPISGHRSVSWYQQTPGQGLQFLFEYFSETQRNKGNFPGRFSGRQFSNSRSEMNVSTLELGDSALYLCASSSPGDLDYGYTFGSGTRLTVV.

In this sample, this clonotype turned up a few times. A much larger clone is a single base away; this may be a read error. The CDR3 loop is CASSRDRLYNERFF. CDR3 nucleotides: TGTGCCAGCAGCAGGGACAGGCTCTACAATGAGCGGTTCTTC. The V and J genes are TRBV21-1 and TRBJ2-1; the tabulated D call, TRBD1, remains unverified against the DNA. TRBV21-1 is termed a pseudogene. The CDR3 sequence is 14 residues long.

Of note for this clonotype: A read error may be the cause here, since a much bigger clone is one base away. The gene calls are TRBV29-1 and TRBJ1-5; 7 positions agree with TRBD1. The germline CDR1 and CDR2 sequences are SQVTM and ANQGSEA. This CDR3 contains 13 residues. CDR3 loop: CSVEGQPNQPRHF. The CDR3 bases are TGCAGCGTTGAGGGACAGCCCAATCAGCCCCGGCATTTT.

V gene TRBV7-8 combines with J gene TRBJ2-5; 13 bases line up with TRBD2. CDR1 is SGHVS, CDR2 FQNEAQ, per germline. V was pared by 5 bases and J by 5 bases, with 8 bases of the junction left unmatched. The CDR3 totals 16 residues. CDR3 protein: CASSATSGRAGETQYF. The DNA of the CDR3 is TGTGCCAGCAGCGCCACTAGCGGGAGGGCGGGGGAGACCCAGTACTTC. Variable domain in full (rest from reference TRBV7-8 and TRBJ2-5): GAGVSQSPRYKVAKRGQDVALRCDPISGHVSLFWYQQALGQGPEFLTYFQNEAQLDKSGLPSDRFFAERPEGSVSTLKIQRTQQEDSAVYLCASSATSGRAGETQYFGPGTRLLVL.

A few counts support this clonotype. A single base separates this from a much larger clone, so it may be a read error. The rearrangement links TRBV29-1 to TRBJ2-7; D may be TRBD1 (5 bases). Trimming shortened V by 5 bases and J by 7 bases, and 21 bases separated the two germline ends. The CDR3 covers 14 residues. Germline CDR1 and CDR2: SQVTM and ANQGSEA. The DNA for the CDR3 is TGCAGCGTTCCGGTCCCGCCAGGGTACAATGAGCAGTACTTC. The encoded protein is CSVPVPPGYNEQYF.

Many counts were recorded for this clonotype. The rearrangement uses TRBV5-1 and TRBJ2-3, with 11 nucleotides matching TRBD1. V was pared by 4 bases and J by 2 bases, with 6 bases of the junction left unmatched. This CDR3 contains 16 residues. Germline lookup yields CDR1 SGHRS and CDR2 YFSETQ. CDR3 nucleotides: TGCGCCAGCAGCCTTAGGACAGGGGGCCTCACAGATACGCAGTATTTT. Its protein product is CASSLRTGGLTDTQYF.

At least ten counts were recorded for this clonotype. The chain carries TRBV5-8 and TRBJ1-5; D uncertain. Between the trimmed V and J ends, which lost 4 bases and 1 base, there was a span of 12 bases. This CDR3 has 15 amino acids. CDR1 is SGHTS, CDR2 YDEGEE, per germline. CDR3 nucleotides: TGTGCCAGCAGCCATCGTCGAGGGAGCAATCAGCCCCAGCATTTT. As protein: CASSHRRGSNQPQHF.

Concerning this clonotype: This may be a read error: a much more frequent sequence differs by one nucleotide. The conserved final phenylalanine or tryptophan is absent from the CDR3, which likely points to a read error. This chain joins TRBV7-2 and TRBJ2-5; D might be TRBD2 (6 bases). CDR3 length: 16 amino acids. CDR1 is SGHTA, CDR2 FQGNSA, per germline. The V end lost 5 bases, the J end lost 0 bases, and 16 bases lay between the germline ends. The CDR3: CASSTRAASDQETQYS. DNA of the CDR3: TGTGCCAGCAGCACTAGGGCAGCTAGCGACCAAGAGACCCAGTACTCC.

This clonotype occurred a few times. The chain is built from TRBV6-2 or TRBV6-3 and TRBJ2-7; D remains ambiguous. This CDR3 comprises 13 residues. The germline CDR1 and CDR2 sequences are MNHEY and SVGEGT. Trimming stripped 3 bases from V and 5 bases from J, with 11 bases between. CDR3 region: CASSYRQSHEQYF. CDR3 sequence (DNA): TGTGCCAGCAGTTATCGGCAAAGCCACGAGCAGTACTTC.

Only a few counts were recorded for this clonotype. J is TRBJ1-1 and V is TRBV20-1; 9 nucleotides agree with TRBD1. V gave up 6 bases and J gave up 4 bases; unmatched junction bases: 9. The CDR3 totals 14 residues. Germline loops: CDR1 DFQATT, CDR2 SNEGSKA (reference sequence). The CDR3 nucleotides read TGCAGTGCGATGGACAGGGGATGGACCACTGAAGCTTTCTTT. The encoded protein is CSAMDRGWTTEAFF.

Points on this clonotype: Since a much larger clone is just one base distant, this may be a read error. CDR3 nucleotide sequence: TGTGCCAGCAATCCAACAGGGCCGGTTGGCTACACCTTC. Protein: CASNPTGPVGYTF. V is TRBV28 and J is TRBJ1-2, with D perhaps TRBD1 (6 bases). Germline CDR1 is MDHEN and CDR2 is SYDVKM. V was shortened by 7 bases and J by 7 bases, with 16 bases between the two germline ends. The CDR3 covers 13 residues.

Here the CDR3 DNA reads TGTGCCAGCAGTGAAGCCCCCTACCCTCAAGAGACCCAGTACTTC. Its protein is CASSEAPYPQETQYF. The chain uses TRBV2 and TRBJ2-5, with D uncertain. The CDR3 loop spans 15 amino acids. The ends were cut back, 0 bases at V and 2 bases at J, with 10 bases in the middle. Germline CDR1 and CDR2: SNHLY and FYNNEI.

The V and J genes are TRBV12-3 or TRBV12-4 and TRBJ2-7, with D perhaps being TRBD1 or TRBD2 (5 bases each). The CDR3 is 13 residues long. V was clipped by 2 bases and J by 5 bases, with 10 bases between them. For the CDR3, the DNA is TGTGCCAGCAGTTTAAGGGGACGCGACGAGCAGTACTTC. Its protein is CASSLRGRDEQYF.

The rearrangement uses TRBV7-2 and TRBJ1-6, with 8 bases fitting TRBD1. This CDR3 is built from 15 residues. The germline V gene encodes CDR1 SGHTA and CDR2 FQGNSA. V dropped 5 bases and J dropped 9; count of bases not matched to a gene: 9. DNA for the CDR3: TGTGCCAGCAGCCCCCGCCCGGGGACAGGTTCACCCCTCCACTTT. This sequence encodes CASSPRPGTGSPLHF. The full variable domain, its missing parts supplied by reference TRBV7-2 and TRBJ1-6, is GAGVSQSPSNKVTEKGKDVELRCDPISGHTALYWYRQSLGQGLEFLIYFQGNSAPDKSGLPSDRFSAERTGGSVSTLTIQRTQQEDSAVYLCASSPRPGTGSPLHFGNGTRLTVT.

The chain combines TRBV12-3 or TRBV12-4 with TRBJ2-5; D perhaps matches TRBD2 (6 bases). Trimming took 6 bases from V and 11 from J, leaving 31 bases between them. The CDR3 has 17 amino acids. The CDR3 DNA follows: TGTGCCAGCAGCCCCGCCTCGGGGGTGGGAGATGGCTATAAGCAGTACTTC. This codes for CASSPASGVGDGYKQYF.